Listed below are T cell receptor beta chains from one sample, sequenced in a study of blood T cell repertoires in COVID-19. Data came from immunoSEQ multiplex PCR; TCRdb stores just in-frame clones and leaves some out. The table shows under 300,000 clones, with 80% to 90% occurring only once. What was sequenced was peripheral blood. The receptor source for this set is a woman aged 40 to 49 with acute or convalescent COVID-19. Both conserved end residues are part of each CDR3. Each record gives: D gene, V gene, clone size, J gene, CDR3 DNA, CDR3 protein. D genes are given only for firm matches. Only some rows state a clone size, as once, few, many or a class for expanded clones.

.,TRBV30,few,TRBJ1-5,TGTGCCTGGAGTCGGGGTAGCAATCAGCCCCAGCATTTT,CAWSRGSNQPQHF
TRBD2,TRBV11-3,.,TRBJ2-1,TGTGCCAGCAGCCGTGAGCGGGGGGCGAGCTCCTACAATGAGCAGTTCTTC,CASSRERGASSYNEQFF
.,TRBV3-1/TRBV3-2,.,TRBJ1-2,TGTGCCAGCAGCCAAGAGTCAGGCGGCTACACCTTC,CASSQESGGYTF
.,TRBV27,.,TRBJ1-1,TGTGCCAGCAGTTTCACCGGGGGGCTTATGAACACTGAAGCTTTCTTT,CASSFTGGLMNTEAFF
.,TRBV3-1/TRBV3-2,once,TRBJ1-1,TGTGCCAGCAGCCCCTGGACAGCGACGAACACTGAAGCTTTCTTT,CASSPWTATNTEAFF
.,TRBV5-1,.,TRBJ2-3,TGCGCCAGCTCACTGGGTGCGTCGGACAGAAGCACAGATACGCAGTATTTT,CASSLGASDRSTDTQYF
.,TRBV12-3/TRBV12-4,once,TRBJ1-1,TGTGCCAGCAGCCCCCCACAGCACACTGAAGCTTTCTTT,CASSPPQHTEAFF
.,TRBV6-5,.,TRBJ1-3,TGTGCCCTGGTAGGGGCTGCTGGAAACACCATATATTTT,CALVGAAGNTIYF
.,TRBV7-9,.,TRBJ1-6,TGTGCCAGCAGCCCGGGGGGGGATTCACCCCTCCACTTT,CASSPGGDSPLHF
.,TRBV6-5,.,TRBJ1-2,TGTGCCAGCAGAGGCGGCTATGGCTACGCCTTC,CASRGGYGYAF
TRBD2,TRBV29-1,.,TRBJ2-5,TGCAGCGCCAGAATACCCCGTAGCGGGGGGGCCCAAGAGACCCAGTACTTC,CSARIPRSGGAQETQYF
.,TRBV2,.,TRBJ1-2,TGTGCCAGCAGTGAAATTTATGCACAGACCTATGGCTACACCTTC,CASSEIYAQTYGYTF
TRBD2,TRBV5-1,.,TRBJ2-2,TGCGCCAGCAGCGGAGCGGGGGGGCCGAACGGGGAGCTGTTTTTT,CASSGAGGPNGELFF
TRBD1,TRBV7-3,.,TRBJ1-2,TGTGCCAGCAGCCCGACGAGCCAAGACAGGGGGGATGGCTACACCTTC,CASSPTSQDRGDGYTF
.,TRBV10-1,.,TRBJ2-3,TGCGCCAGCAGTCAGGGGTCAGGAGGCACAGATACGCAGTATTTT,CASSQGSGGTDTQYF
.,TRBV5-1,.,TRBJ2-3,TGCGCCAGCAGCTCGGGTGTTTTGCGCGGGGAAGACACAGATACGCAGTATTTT,CASSSGVLRGEDTDTQYF
.,TRBV7-3,once,TRBJ1-1,TGTGCCAGCAGCCCAACAGGGTGGTCCAGGGCCCACACTGAAGCTTTCTTT,CASSPTGWSRAHTEAFF
TRBD1,TRBV19,.,TRBJ1-1,TGTGCCAGTAGTCCTACAGGACAGGGGCACACTGAAGCTTTCTTT,CASSPTGQGHTEAFF
.,TRBV12-3/TRBV12-4,.,TRBJ1-1,TGTGCCAGCAGTTTTCTCCTCCCTGAAGCTTTCTTT,CASSFLLPEAFF
TRBD1,TRBV27,.,TRBJ1-1,TGTGCCAGCAGTTGGGACAGGGGGCTGGGCACTGAAGCTTTCTTT,CASSWDRGLGTEAFF
.,TRBV5-5,.,TRBJ2-3,TGTGCCAGCAGCTTGACTCCCGGACAGCGCGCCACAGATACGCAGTATTTT,CASSLTPGQRATDTQYF
.,TRBV2,.,TRBJ1-1,TGTGCCAGCAGGACCGGGACACCAAAAGGGGGTGAAGCTTTCTTT,CASRTGTPKGGEAFF
TRBD1,TRBV27,.,TRBJ1-1,TGTGCCAGCAGTACAGGGGGGGAGATTGAAGCTTTCTTT,CASSTGGEIEAFF
.,TRBV2,.,TRBJ1-1,TGTGCCAGCAGTGAATTTCCCGGGAACACTGAAGCTTTCTTT,CASSEFPGNTEAFF
.,TRBV18,few,TRBJ1-5,TGTGCCAGCTCACCAGAGTACTCTCAGCCCCAGCATTTT,CASSPEYSQPQHF
TRBD2,TRBV3-1/TRBV3-2,.,TRBJ2-2,TGTGCCAGCAGCATCAAAGGGGCATTTTCCGCGGGGGGGCCCACCGGGGAGCTGTTTTTT,CASSIKGAFSAGGPTGELFF
TRBD1,TRBV5-1,once,TRBJ1-2,TGCGCCAGCAGCGGAGTGACAGGGAACTATGGCTACACCTTC,CASSGVTGNYGYTF
.,TRBV2,many,TRBJ1-1,TGTGCCAGCAGAAGGGACCTCAGCGGGGACACTGAAGCTTTCTTT,CASRRDLSGDTEAFF
.,TRBV19,.,TRBJ1-2,TGTGCCAGTAGTTTAGGCGGCGGAGGTCAAGGCTACACCTTC,CASSLGGGGQGYTF
.,TRBV6-6,.,TRBJ1-1,TGTGCCAGCAGTAAGACACCTAACACTGAAGCTTTCTTT,CASSKTPNTEAFF
.,TRBV2,.,TRBJ1-6,TGTGCCAGCAGTGATACAGGCCAGTCACCCCTCCACTTT,CASSDTGQSPLHF
TRBD2,TRBV28,.,TRBJ2-2,TGTGCCAGCAGGAGCGGGGGGGAAGACAACGGGGAGCTGTTTTTT,CASRSGGEDNGELFF
TRBD2,TRBV9,.,TRBJ2-1,TGTGCCAGCAGCGCAGGCGGCGGGGGGTACAATGAGCAGTTCTTC,CASSAGGGGYNEQFF
.,TRBV6-1,.,TRBJ1-4,TGTGCCAGCAGTGAAGCGCGAGGGAGTGCGGAAAAACTGTTTTTT,CASSEARGSAEKLFF
.,TRBV6-5,.,TRBJ1-1,TGTGCCAGCAGCCGGTCGGACACTGAAGCTTTCTTT,CASSRSDTEAFF
.,TRBV11-2,.,TRBJ1-1,TGTGCCAGCAGCTTAAAAGGGGTGGGCACTGAAGCTTTCTTT,CASSLKGVGTEAFF
TRBD2,TRBV18,once,TRBJ2-1,TGTGCCAGCTCACCTGGGGTAGCGGGGGCTTACAATGAGCAGTTCTTC,CASSPGVAGAYNEQFF
TRBD1,TRBV29-1,once,TRBJ1-1,TGCAGAACGTTGGTGTGGGACAGGGGCACTGAAGCTTTCTTT,CRTLVWDRGTEAFF
.,TRBV27,.,TRBJ1-2,TGTGCCAGCAGTTTTGGCCAATACTATGGCTACACCTTC,CASSFGQYYGYTF
TRBD1,TRBV10-3,.,TRBJ2-2,TGTGCCACCACGGACAGGGTGGTCGCCGGGGAGCTGTTTTTT,CATTDRVVAGELFF
TRBD2,TRBV6-1,.,TRBJ2-3,TGTGCCAGCAGTGTCATGGGCGGGGGGCACACAGATACGCAGTATTTT,CASSVMGGGHTDTQYF
.,TRBV4-1,.,TRBJ2-3,TGCGCCAGCAGCCAAGATACCTCGGGGGCAGATACGCAGTATTTT,CASSQDTSGADTQYF
TRBD1,TRBV13,.,TRBJ1-1,TGTGCCAGCCGTCTAGGGGGCAATACTGAAGCTTTCTTT,CASRLGGNTEAFF
.,TRBV19,.,TRBJ1-5,TGTGCCAGTAGTACCGTGGCGGGTTTGGCTAGGCCCCAGCATTTT,CASSTVAGLARPQHF
TRBD1,TRBV5-4,once,TRBJ2-1,TGTGCGCCAGGACAGGGTGGCAATGAGCAGTTCTTC,CAPGQGGNEQFF
.,TRBV6-1,.,TRBJ1-5,TGTGCCAGCAGTGAACTGTCAGTCGCGGCTCAGCCCCAGCATTTT,CASSELSVAAQPQHF
.,TRBV19,.,TRBJ2-5,TGTGCCAGTAGTAACCCCGGGACTGGGGGTGCGGGGACCCAGTACTTC,CASSNPGTGGAGTQYF
.,TRBV10-1,.,TRBJ1-5,TGCGCCAGCAGTGAGTCGTCTCCATCGGGAGGCAATCAGCCCCAGCATTTT,CASSESSPSGGNQPQHF
.,TRBV19,.,TRBJ1-2,TGTGCCACCCGAAGTACCCCCGGCTATGGCTACACCTTC,CATRSTPGYGYTF
TRBD1,TRBV2,.,TRBJ2-2,TGTGCCAGCAAACCGGGACAGGGGCCATACACCGGGGAGCTGTTTTTT,CASKPGQGPYTGELFF
.,TRBV24-1,.,TRBJ1-4,TGTGCCACCAGTGACGGGACACCTTCCGAAAAACTGTTTTTT,CATSDGTPSEKLFF
TRBD2,TRBV4-1,.,TRBJ2-4,TGCGCCAGCAGCCAAGAAAAAAGGCAAGGCGGGACTAGAGCCAAAAACATTCAGTACTTC,CASSQEKRQGGTRAKNIQYF
.,TRBV30,.,TRBJ1-1,TGTGCCTGGAGCGTCGGTAGGGGAGCTTTCTTT,CAWSVGRGAFF
TRBD2,TRBV7-9,.,TRBJ2-3,TGTGCCAGCAGCCGGGACTCCGGGGGGGATACGCAGTATTTT,CASSRDSGGDTQYF
TRBD2,TRBV9,.,TRBJ2-3,TGTGCCAGCAGCGCCGGGACTAGCGGTGTAACAGATACGCAGTATTTT,CASSAGTSGVTDTQYF
TRBD2,TRBV27,.,TRBJ2-1,TGTGCCAGCAGTGACCCGGGACTAGCCCATGAGCAGTTCTTC,CASSDPGLAHEQFF
TRBD1,TRBV12-3/TRBV12-4,.,TRBJ1-2,TGTGCCAGCAGTCCTCAGGGGGCGCCGGGCTACACCTTC,CASSPQGAPGYTF
TRBD1,TRBV6-5,.,TRBJ1-2,TGTGCCAGCAACAAGGGACAGGGACCCTATGGCTACACCTTC,CASNKGQGPYGYTF
.,TRBV19,once,TRBJ1-1,TGTGCCAGTAGTATTTCTGACCCCCGGGGAATCCCTGAAGCTTTCTTT,CASSISDPRGIPEAFF
TRBD1,TRBV18,once,TRBJ2-2,TGTGCCAGCTCAACCGGGACAGGCGTCACCGGGGAGCTGTTTTTT,CASSTGTGVTGELFF